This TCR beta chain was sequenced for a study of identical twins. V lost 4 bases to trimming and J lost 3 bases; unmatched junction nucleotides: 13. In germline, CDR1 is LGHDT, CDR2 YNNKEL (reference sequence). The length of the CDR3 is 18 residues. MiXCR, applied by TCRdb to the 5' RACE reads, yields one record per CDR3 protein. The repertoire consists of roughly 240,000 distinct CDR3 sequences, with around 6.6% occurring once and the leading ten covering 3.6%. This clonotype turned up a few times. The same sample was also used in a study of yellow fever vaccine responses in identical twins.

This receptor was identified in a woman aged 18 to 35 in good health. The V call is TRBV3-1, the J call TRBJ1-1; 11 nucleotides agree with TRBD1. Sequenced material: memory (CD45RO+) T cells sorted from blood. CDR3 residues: CASSRIRDRGFGDTEAFF. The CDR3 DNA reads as TGTGCCAGCAGCCGAATTCGGGACAGGGGGTTTGGGGACACTGAAGCTTTCTTT.